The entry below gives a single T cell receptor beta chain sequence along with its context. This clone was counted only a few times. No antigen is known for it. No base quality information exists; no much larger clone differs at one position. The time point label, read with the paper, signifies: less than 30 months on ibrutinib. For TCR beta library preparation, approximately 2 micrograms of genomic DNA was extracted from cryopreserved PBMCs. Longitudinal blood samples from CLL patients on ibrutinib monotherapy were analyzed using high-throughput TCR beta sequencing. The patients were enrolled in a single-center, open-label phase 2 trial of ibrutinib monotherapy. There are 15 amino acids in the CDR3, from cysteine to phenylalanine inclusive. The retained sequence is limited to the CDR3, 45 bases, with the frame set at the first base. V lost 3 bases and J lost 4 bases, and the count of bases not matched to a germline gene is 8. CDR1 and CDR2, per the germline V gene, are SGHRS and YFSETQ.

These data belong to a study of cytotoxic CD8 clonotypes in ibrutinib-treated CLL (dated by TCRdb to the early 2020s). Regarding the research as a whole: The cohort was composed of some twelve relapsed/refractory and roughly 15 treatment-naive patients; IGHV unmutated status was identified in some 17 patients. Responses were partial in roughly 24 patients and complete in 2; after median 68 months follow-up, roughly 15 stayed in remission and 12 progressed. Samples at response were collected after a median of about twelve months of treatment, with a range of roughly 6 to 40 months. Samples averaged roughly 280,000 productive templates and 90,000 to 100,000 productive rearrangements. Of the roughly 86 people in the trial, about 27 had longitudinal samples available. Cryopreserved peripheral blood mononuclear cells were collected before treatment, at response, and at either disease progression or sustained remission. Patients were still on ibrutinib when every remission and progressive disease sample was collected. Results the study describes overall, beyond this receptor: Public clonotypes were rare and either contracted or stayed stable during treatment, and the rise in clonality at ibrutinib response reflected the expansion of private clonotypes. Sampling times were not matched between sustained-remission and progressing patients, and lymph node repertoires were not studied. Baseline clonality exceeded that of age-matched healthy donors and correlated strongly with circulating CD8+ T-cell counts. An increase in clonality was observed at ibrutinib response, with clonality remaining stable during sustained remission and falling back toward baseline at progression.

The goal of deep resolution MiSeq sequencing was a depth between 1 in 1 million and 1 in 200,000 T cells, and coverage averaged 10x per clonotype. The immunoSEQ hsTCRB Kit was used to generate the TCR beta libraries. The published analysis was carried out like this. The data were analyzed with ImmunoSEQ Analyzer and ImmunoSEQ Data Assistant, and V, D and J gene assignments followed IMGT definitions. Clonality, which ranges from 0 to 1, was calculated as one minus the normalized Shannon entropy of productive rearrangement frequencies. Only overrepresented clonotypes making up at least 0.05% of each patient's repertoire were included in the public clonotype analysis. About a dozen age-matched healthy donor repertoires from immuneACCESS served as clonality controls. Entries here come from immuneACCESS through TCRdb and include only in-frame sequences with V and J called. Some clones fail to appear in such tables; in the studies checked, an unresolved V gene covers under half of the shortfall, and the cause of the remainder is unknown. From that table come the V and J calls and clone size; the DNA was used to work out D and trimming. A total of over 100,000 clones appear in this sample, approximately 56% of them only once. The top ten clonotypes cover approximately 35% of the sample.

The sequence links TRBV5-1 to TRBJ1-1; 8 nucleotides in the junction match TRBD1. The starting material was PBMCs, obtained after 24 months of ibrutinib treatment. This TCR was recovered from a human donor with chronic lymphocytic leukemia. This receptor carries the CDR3 CASSSSTGDGTEAFF. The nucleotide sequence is TGCGCCAGCAGCTCCTCGACAGGGGATGGCACTGAAGCTTTCTTT.